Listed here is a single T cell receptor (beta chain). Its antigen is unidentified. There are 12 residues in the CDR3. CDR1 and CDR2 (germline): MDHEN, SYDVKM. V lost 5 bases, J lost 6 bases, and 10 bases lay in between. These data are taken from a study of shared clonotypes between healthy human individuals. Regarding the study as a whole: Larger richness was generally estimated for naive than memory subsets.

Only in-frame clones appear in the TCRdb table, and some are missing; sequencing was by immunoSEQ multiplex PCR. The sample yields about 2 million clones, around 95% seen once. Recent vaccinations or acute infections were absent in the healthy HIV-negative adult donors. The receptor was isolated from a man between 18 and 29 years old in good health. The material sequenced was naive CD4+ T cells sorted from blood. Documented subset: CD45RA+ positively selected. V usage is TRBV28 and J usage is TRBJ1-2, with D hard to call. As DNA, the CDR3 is TGTGCCAGCAGTAGGGTTCGAAATGGCTACACCTTC. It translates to CASSRVRNGYTF.